These 21 T cell receptor beta chains share one sample of origin, sequenced in a study of shared clonotypes between healthy human individuals (dated by TCRdb to about 2020). The library was made by the immunoSEQ multiplex PCR assay. The table was pulled from immuneACCESS by TCRdb, which kept in-frame rearrangements only. Such tables lose some clones; where checked, under half of the loss comes from unresolved V genes, and the rest has no known cause. The sample profile shows some 2,000,000 clones; approximately 95% of them were found once. The biggest ten clones account for more than 0.1% of the sample. The sequenced sample was naive CD4+ T cells sorted from blood. The cell subset or site label for this specimen denotes: CD45RA+ positively selected. The receptors were sampled from a man between 18 and 29 years old in good health.

The genes are TRBV6-5 and TRBJ1-1; D unclear. The CDR3 is 12 residues long. The V gene lost 4 bases and the J gene lost 7 bases, with 10 bases spanning the gap. Germline CDR1 reads MNHEY; CDR2 reads SVGAGI. In DNA form, the CDR3 reads TGTGCCAGCAGTTCCGGTTGGGTTGAAGCTTTCTTT. Translation: CASSSGWVEAFF.

The chain links TRBV6-1 to TRBJ1-1, with D tentatively TRBD1 (6 bases). Germline CDR1 is MNHNS and CDR2 is SASEGT. The CDR3 is made up of 15 amino acids. With 2 bases removed from V and 2 bases from J, the gap between germline ends came to 12 bases. For the CDR3, the DNA is TGTGCCAGCAGTGAACAGGGGATGAGTAACACTGAAGCTTTCTTT. Translating it yields CASSEQGMSNTEAFF.

This sequence joins TRBV18 and TRBJ2-3; D is ambiguous. Trimming pared 0 bases from V and 0 bases from J, leaving 4 bases between. Germline V lookup: CDR1 KGHSH, CDR2 LQKENI. CDR3 length: 14 amino acids. CDR3 nucleotides: TGTGCCAGCTCACCACCGCGGAGCACAGATACGCAGTATTTT. Translation: CASSPPRSTDTQYF.

In regard to this clone: At the DNA level, this CDR3 is encoded by other sequences in the same sample as well. The chain has TRBV7-3 and TRBJ2-5, with D possibly being TRBD1 (6 bases). CDR1 SGHTA and CDR2 FQGTGA come from the germline V gene. Deletions cut 0 bases from V and 4 bases from J, with 12 bases between. This CDR3 is built from 15 residues. The CDR3 here is CASSLTGGAGETQYF. CDR3 nucleotide sequence: TGTGCCAGCAGCTTAACTGGGGGCGCGGGAGAGACCCAGTACTTC.

V usage is TRBV5-4 and J usage is TRBJ2-5; TRBD2 matches at 16 bases. Germline V lookup: CDR1 SGHNT, CDR2 YYREEE (reference sequence). Trimming removed 3 bases from V and 5 bases from J; junction bases left unmatched: 7. There are 17 residues in the CDR3. The chain's CDR3 is CASSSPGLAGGLETQYF. The CDR3 region has the DNA TGTGCCAGCAGCTCTCCGGGACTAGCGGGAGGGCTGGAGACCCAGTACTTC.

The V and J genes are TRBV9 and TRBJ2-1, with TRBD2 identical over 10 bases. Germline CDR1 and CDR2: SGDLS and YYNGEE. This CDR3 is built from 14 residues. Trimming cost V 2 bases and J 12 bases; bases outside gene matches: 8. The CDR3 spells CASSVSLAGVGQFF. DNA of the CDR3: TGTGCCAGCAGCGTGAGCCTAGCGGGAGTTGGGCAGTTCTTC.

The J gene is TRBJ2-2, the V gene TRBV9; no reliable D call. The germline CDR1 and CDR2 sequences are SGDLS and YYNGEE. This CDR3 comprises 19 residues. V lost 0 bases and J 4 bases, leaving 22 bases between the germline ends. The CDR3 sequence: CASSVATLTHGTPTGELFF. The CDR3, as DNA: TGTGCCAGCAGCGTAGCTACTTTGACACACGGAACACCCACCGGGGAGCTGTTTTTT.

The chain's CDR3 is CASLISGTGDQPQHF. The CDR3 nucleotides are TGTGCCAGCCTTATCTCCGGGACAGGGGATCAGCCCCAGCATTTT. The chain uses TRBV6-1 and TRBJ1-5; TRBD1 matches at 10 bases. CDR1 is MNHNS and CDR2 is SASEGT in the germline V gene. There are 15 residues in the CDR3. J was trimmed by 5 bases and V by 8 bases; bases with no gene match: 9.

This sequence joins TRBV29-1 and TRBJ1-1; 9 positions match TRBD1. The CDR3 consists of 14 residues. Germline V gene data show CDR1 as SQVTM and CDR2 as ANQGSEA. J gave up 11 bases and V 5 bases, and 15 bases lay outside the gene matches. The CDR3 region has the DNA TGCAGCGTTCACCGGGACAGGGTTGAGGTAATCGCTTTCTTT. Protein: CSVHRDRVEVIAFF. Filled out from reference TRBV29-1 and TRBJ1-1, the complete variable domain reads SAVISQKPSRDICQRGTSLTIQCQVDSQVTMMFWYRQQPGQSLTLIATANQGSEATYESGFVIDKFPISRPNLTFSTLTVSNMSPEDSSIYLCSVHRDRVEVIAFFGQGTRLTVV.

The chain combines TRBV5-6 with TRBJ2-5; the D gene is possibly TRBD2 (6 bases). The germline CDR1 and CDR2 sequences are SGHDT and YYEEEE. V was pared by 4 bases and J by 4 bases, with 17 bases between. The CDR3 contains 15 residues. The chain's CDR3 is CASSLGRRGGETQYF. CDR3 sequence (DNA): TGTGCCAGCAGCCTGGGTCGGAGGGGCGGAGAGACCCAGTACTTC.

The chain has TRBV7-2 and TRBJ2-3; D uncertain. V lost 6 bases and J lost 1, with 11 bases in between. CDR1 SGHTA and CDR2 FQGNSA come from the germline V gene. The CDR3 covers 14 residues. The CDR3 reads CASRNSWGTDTQYF. CDR3 nucleotides: TGTGCCAGCAGAAATAGCTGGGGCACAGATACGCAGTATTTT.

This clone appeared a single time. The rearrangement uses TRBV6-1 and TRBJ2-7; D gene uncertain. The CDR3 runs to 13 residues. V lost 7 bases, J lost 6 bases, and 16 bases lay in between. Germline V gene data show CDR1 as MNHNS and CDR2 as SASEGT. The CDR3 loop reads CASNPDKLGEQYF. In DNA, the CDR3 is TGTGCCAGCAACCCGGATAAACTCGGCGAGCAGTACTTC.

The rearrangement links TRBV7-2 to TRBJ2-5, with 8 bases identical to TRBD2. The CDR3 is made up of 18 amino acids. Germline V gene data show CDR1 as SGHTA and CDR2 as FQGNSA. V was pared by 1 base and J by 1 base, with 11 bases of the junction left unmatched. The CDR3 DNA is TGTGCCAGCAGCTTAGTTGCCCCGGGACTAGGACTCCAAGAGACCCAGTACTTC. Encoded protein: CASSLVAPGLGLQETQYF.

The J gene is TRBJ1-6, the V gene TRBV9, with TRBD1 matching over 7 bases. The CDR3 consists of 16 residues. V lost 3 bases to trimming and J lost 4 bases; unmatched junction nucleotides: 7. CDR1 is SGDLS, CDR2 YYNGEE, per germline. In DNA form, the CDR3 reads TGTGCCAGCAGCGGGGGGACAGCAACTTATAATTCACCCCTCCACTTT. Its translation: CASSGGTATYNSPLHF.

Turning to this clone: In the same sample, other DNA sequences code for this CDR3. V and J are TRBV2 and TRBJ2-6; no clear D. The CDR3 contains 13 residues. With 6 bases removed from V and 0 bases from J, the gap between germline ends came to 3 bases. Looked up from germline, CDR1 is SNHLY and CDR2 is FYNNEI. CDR3 DNA sequence: TGTGCCAGCAGGGGCTCTGGGGCCAACGTCCTGACTTTC. As protein: CASRGSGANVLTF.

In the case of this clone: Within the sample, other DNA sequences also encode this same CDR3. The chain is built from TRBV19 and TRBJ1-2, with D possibly TRBD1 on 6 matching bases. The CDR3 spans 13 residues. CDR1 and CDR2 from the germline V gene are LNHDA and SQIVND (reference sequence). V was pared by 4 bases and J by 2 bases, with 8 bases between. The CDR3 DNA sequence: TGTGCCAGTAGTAGGGACACCAACTATGGCTACACCTTC. Amino acids: CASSRDTNYGYTF.

J is TRBJ1-2 and V is TRBV5-6; tentative D call: TRBD1 (5 bases). There are 14 residues in the CDR3. The germline CDR1 and CDR2 sequences are SGHDT and YYEEEE. Trimming cost V 0 bases and J 4 bases, with 10 bases left between them. The CDR3 protein is CASSLVDMPYGYTF. In DNA, the CDR3 is TGTGCCAGCAGCTTGGTGGACATGCCCTATGGCTACACCTTC.

This chain connects TRBV2 to TRBJ2-3; D is possibly TRBD2 (5 bases). CDR3 length: 14 residues. Germline-derived CDR1 and CDR2 are SNHLY and FYNNEI. V lost 4 bases to trimming and J lost 2 bases, with 10 bases between them. The CDR3 here is CASSVWEFTDTQYF. For the CDR3, the DNA is TGTGCCAGCAGTGTATGGGAGTTCACAGATACGCAGTATTTT.

Worth noting for this clone: Sequence at one end of the junction differs from germline and may be a read error. The J gene is TRBJ2-1, the V gene TRBV7-2, with TRBD2 as a possible D gene (5 bases). This CDR3 has 12 residues. Germline loops: CDR1 SGHTA, CDR2 FQGNSA. CDR3 sequence: CASSLARDEQFF. As DNA, the CDR3 is TGTGCCAGCAGCCTAGCTCGCGATGAGCAGTTCTTC. The whole variable domain, remainder taken from reference TRBV7-2 and TRBJ2-1, is GAGVSQSPSNKVTEKGKDVELRCDPISGHTALYWYRQSLGQGLEFLIYFQGNSAPDKSGLPSDRFSAERTGGSVSTLTIQRTQQEDSAVYLCASSLARDEQFFGPGTRLTVL.

CDR3 sequence reads: CASSLKAGSYEQYF. The DNA for the CDR3 is TGTGCCAGCAGCTTGAAGGCAGGGTCTTACGAGCAGTACTTC. The chain employs TRBV5-6 and TRBJ2-7; D perhaps matches TRBD1 (5 bases). The CDR3 runs 14 residues. The germline V gene encodes CDR1 SGHDT and CDR2 YYEEEE. The V gene lost 1 base and the J gene lost 4 bases, with 12 bases spanning the gap.

The chain carries TRBV19 and TRBJ1-1; D possibly corresponds to TRBD1 (6 bases). CDR3 length: 13 amino acids. V shed 5 bases and J shed 4 bases, with 11 bases lying between them. Germline loops: CDR1 LNHDA, CDR2 SQIVND (reference sequence). CDR3 sequence reads: CASSWQGSTEAFF. The DNA for the CDR3 is TGTGCCAGTAGTTGGCAGGGGTCCACTGAAGCTTTCTTT.